The 8 T cell receptor beta chains reported below all come from one sample, sequenced in a study of T cell responses to AZD1222 COVID-19 vaccine. Produced via immunoSEQ multiplex PCR; TCRdb's table is partial and in-frame only. This table holds about 45,000 clones, roughly 77% found once. The material was peripheral blood, obtained 28 days after the second dose of the MenACWY control vaccine. The receptors come from an adult who received the MenACWY meningococcal vaccine as a control.

This clone was detected only a few times. The V and J genes are TRBV19 and TRBJ2-3; no firm D call. The CDR3 has 14 amino acids. CDR1 and CDR2 from the germline V gene are LNHDA and SQIVND (reference sequence). V lost 7 bases and J lost 2, with 13 bases in between. CDR3 DNA: TGTGCCAGTATGCTGACGGGCTCCACAGATACGCAGTATTTT. Translation gives CASMLTGSTDTQYF.

The rearrangement links TRBV4-1 to TRBJ2-2; D remains ambiguous. The ends were cut back, 0 bases at V and 7 bases at J, with 9 bases in the middle. The CDR3 runs 14 residues. Germline CDR1 MGHRA, CDR2 YSYEKL. CDR3 region: CASSQDNGYGELFF. DNA for the CDR3: TGCGCCAGCAGCCAAGATAATGGGTACGGGGAGCTGTTTTTT.

The rearrangement joins TRBV5-6 to TRBJ1-4; D is unclear. Germline V gives CDR1 SGHDT, CDR2 YYEEEE. The CDR3 is made up of 14 amino acids. Deletions cut 6 bases from V and 0 bases from J, with 9 bases between. The CDR3 protein is CASTPGATNEKLFF. Here the CDR3 DNA reads TGTGCCAGCACCCCCGGCGCAACTAATGAAAAACTGTTTTTT. Full variable domain (missing parts from reference TRBV5-6 and TRBJ1-4): DAGVTQSPTHLIKTRGQQVTLRCSPKSGHDTVSWYQQALGQGPQFIFQYYEEEERQRGNFPDRFSGHQFPNYSSELNVNALLLGDSALYLCASTPGATNEKLFFGSGTQLSVL.

This rearrangement joins TRBV25-1 to TRBJ1-4; TRBD1 is a possible D gene (6 bases). Trimming took 6 bases from V and 8 from J, leaving 22 bases between them. The CDR3 is 16 residues long. Germline-derived CDR1 and CDR2 are MGHDK and SYGVNS. CDR3 coding DNA: TGTGCCAGCAGCCAACGGGGGGGCGCCTCCCAAGAAAAACTGTTTTTT. Translated, it gives CASSQRGGASQEKLFF.

V gene TRBV5-1 combines with J gene TRBJ1-6; tentative D call: TRBD1 (5 bases). Germline assignment: CDR1 SGHRS and CDR2 YFSETQ. Trimming took off 5 bases at V and 6 bases at J, with 15 bases between the two ends. This CDR3 has 15 amino acids. Written as DNA, the CDR3 is TGCGCCAGCAGGGATGGGATCAGGGTTAATTCACCCCTCCACTTT. Translating gives CASRDGIRVNSPLHF.

The chain uses TRBV28 and TRBJ1-1; 7 bases agree with TRBD1. This CDR3 has 12 residues. Germline V gene lookup returns CDR1 MDHEN and CDR2 SYDVKM. The junction had 10 bases not matched to a gene; V was cut back by 6 bases and J by 12 bases. Here the CDR3 reads CASRPTGFETFF. The CDR3, as DNA: TGTGCCAGCAGACCGACAGGGTTTGAGACTTTCTTT.

The rearrangement links TRBV28 to TRBJ1-3; no clear D gene. V lost 6 bases to trimming and J lost 0 bases, with 6 bases between them. Looked up from germline, CDR1 is MDHEN and CDR2 is SYDVKM. This CDR3 contains 13 residues. The CDR3 nucleotides read TGTGCCAGCAGAGGAGACTCTGGAAACACCATATATTTT. Its translation is CASRGDSGNTIYF.

J is TRBJ1-3 and V is TRBV5-1; the D gene is possibly TRBD1 (6 bases). CDR3 length: 16 residues. CDR1 is SGHRS and CDR2 is YFSETQ in the germline V gene. V dropped 0 bases and J dropped 3 bases, with 13 bases sitting between them. In DNA, the CDR3 is TGCGCCAGCAGCTTGGAAGCAGGGGCGTATGGAAACACCATATATTTT. This encodes CASSLEAGAYGNTIYF.